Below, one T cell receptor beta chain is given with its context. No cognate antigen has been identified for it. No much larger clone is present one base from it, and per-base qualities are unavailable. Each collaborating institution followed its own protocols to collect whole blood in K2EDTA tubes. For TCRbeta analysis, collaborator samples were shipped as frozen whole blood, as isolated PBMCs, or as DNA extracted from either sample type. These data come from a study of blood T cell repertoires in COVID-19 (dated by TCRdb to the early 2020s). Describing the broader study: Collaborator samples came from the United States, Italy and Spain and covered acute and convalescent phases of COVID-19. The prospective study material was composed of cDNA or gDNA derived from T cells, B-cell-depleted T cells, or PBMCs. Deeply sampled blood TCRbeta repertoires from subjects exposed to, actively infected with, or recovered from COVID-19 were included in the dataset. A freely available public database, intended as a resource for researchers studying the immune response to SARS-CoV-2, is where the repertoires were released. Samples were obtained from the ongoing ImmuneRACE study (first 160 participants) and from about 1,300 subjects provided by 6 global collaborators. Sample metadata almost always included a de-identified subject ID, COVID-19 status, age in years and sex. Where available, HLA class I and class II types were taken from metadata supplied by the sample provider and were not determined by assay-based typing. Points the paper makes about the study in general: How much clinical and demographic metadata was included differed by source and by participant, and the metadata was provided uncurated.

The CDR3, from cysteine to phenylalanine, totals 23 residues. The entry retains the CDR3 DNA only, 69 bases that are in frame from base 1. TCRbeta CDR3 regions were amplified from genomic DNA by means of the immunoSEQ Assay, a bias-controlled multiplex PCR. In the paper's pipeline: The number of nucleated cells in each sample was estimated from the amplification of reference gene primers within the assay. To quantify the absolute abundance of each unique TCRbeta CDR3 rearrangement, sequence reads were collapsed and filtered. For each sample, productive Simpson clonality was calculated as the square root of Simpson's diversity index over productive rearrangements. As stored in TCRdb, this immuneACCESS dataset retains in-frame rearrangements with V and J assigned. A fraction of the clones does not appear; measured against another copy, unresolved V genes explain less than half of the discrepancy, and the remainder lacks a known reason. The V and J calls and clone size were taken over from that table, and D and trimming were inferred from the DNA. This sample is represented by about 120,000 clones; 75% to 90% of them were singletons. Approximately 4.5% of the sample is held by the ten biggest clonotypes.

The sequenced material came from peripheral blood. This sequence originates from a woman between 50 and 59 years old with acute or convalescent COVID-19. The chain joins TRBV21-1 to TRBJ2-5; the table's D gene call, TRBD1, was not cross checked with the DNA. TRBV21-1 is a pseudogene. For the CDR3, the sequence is CASKGSHPPRQPKDTPYQETQYF. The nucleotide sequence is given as TGTGCCAGCAAAGGCTCTCACCCGCCAAGGCAGCCAAAAGACACCCCGTACCAAGAGACCCAGTACTTC.